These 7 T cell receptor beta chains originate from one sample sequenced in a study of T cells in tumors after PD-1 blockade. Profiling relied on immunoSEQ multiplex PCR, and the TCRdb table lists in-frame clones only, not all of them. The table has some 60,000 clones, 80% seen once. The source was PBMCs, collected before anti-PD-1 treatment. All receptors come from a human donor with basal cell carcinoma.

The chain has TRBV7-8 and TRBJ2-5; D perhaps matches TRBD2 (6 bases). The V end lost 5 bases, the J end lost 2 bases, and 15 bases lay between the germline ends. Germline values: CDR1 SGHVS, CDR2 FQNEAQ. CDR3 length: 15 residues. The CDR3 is CASSPVGGIQETQYF. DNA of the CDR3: TGTGCCAGCAGCCCCGTTGGGGGGATACAAGAGACCCAGTACTTC.

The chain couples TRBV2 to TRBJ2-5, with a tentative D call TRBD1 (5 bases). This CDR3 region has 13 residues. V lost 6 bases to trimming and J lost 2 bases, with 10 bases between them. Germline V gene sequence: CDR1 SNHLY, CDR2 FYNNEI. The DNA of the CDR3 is TGTGCCAGCAGGGCAAGGGGTCAAGAGACCCAGTACTTC. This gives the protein CASRARGQETQYF.

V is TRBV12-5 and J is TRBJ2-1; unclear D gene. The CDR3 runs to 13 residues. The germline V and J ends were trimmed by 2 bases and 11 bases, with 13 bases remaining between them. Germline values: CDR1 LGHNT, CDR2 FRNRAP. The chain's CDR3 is CASGLLKGGQQFF. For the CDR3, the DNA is TGTGCTAGTGGTTTGTTAAAGGGCGGTCAGCAGTTCTTC.

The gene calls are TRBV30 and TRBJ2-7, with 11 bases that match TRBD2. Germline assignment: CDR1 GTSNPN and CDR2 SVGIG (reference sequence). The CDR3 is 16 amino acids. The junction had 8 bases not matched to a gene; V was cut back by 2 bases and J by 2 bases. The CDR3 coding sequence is TGTGCCTGGAGTCGAATGACTAGCGGGGTAGCCTACGAGCAGTACTTC. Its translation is CAWSRMTSGVAYEQYF.

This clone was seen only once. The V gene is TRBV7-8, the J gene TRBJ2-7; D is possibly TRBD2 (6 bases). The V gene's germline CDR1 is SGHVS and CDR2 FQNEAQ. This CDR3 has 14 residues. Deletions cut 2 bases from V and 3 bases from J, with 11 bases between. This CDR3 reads CASSLKREVYEQYF. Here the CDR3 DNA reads TGTGCCAGCAGCTTAAAGAGGGAGGTCTACGAGCAGTACTTC.

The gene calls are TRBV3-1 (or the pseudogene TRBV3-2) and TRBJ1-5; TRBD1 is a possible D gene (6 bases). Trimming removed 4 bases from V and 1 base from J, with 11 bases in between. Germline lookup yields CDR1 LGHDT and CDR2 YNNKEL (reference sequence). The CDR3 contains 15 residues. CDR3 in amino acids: CASSPRRGSNQPQHF. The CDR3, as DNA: TGTGCCAGCAGCCCTCGCAGGGGCAGCAATCAGCCCCAGCATTTT.

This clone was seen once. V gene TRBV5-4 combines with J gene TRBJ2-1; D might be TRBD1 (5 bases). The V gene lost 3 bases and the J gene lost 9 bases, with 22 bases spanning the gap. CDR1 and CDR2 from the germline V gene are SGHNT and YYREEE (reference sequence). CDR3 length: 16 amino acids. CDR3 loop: CASSSTVRVGEGEQFF. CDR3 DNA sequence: TGTGCCAGCAGCTCGACGGTCCGGGTAGGGGAAGGTGAGCAGTTCTTC.